Listed below are T cell receptor beta chains from one sample, sequenced in a study of T cell responses to AZD1222 COVID-19 vaccine. Generated by immunoSEQ multiplex PCR, the TCRdb table keeps only in-frame clones and is missing some. The sample records 150,000 to 200,000 clones, approximately 92% being singletons. This sample comprised peripheral blood, obtained on day 0 of AZD1222 vaccination. The origin of the receptors is an adult in good health. CDR3s include the opening cysteine and the closing phenylalanine or tryptophan. The D gene is left open where the match is weak. The size field is filled for only some rows; it gives once, few, many or a size class.

v_gene: TRBV4-1
abundance: .
d_gene: TRBD1
j_gene: TRBJ1-1
CDR3nt: TGCGCCAGCAGCCCAGTCCCGGGACAGGTTGGTTTGACTGAAGCTTTCTTT
CDR3aa: CASSPVPGQVGLTEAFF

v_gene: TRBV2
abundance: .
d_gene: TRBD1
j_gene: TRBJ1-3
CDR3nt: TGTGCCAGGACAGGGGAGTCAGCTGGAAACACCATATATTTT
CDR3aa: CARTGESAGNTIYF

v_gene: TRBV9
abundance: .
d_gene: .
j_gene: TRBJ2-7
CDR3nt: TGTGCCAGCAGCGTAGGGCTAGCTGACGAGCAGTACTTC
CDR3aa: CASSVGLADEQYF

v_gene: TRBV28
abundance: .
d_gene: TRBD1
j_gene: TRBJ2-1
CDR3nt: TGTGCCAGCAGACAGGGGGCGGTCGATGAGCAGTTCTTC
CDR3aa: CASRQGAVDEQFF

v_gene: TRBV9
abundance: .
d_gene: .
j_gene: TRBJ1-2
CDR3nt: TGTGCCAGCAGCGCGGACCGGAACTATGGCTACACCTTC
CDR3aa: CASSADRNYGYTF

v_gene: TRBV3-1/TRBV3-2
abundance: .
d_gene: TRBD2
j_gene: TRBJ2-5
CDR3nt: TGTGCCAGCAGCCAAGGAGCGGGACACCAAGAGACCCAGTACTTC
CDR3aa: CASSQGAGHQETQYF

v_gene: TRBV11-2
abundance: .
d_gene: .
j_gene: TRBJ1-5
CDR3nt: TGTGCCAGCAGCTTAGATCCCGATAGCAATCAGCCCCAGCATTTT
CDR3aa: CASSLDPDSNQPQHF

v_gene: TRBV14
abundance: few
d_gene: .
j_gene: TRBJ1-1
CDR3nt: TGTGCCAGCAGCCAAGTCTCCGTGAACACTGAAGCTTTCTTT
CDR3aa: CASSQVSVNTEAFF

v_gene: TRBV19
abundance: once
d_gene: TRBD1
j_gene: TRBJ1-5
CDR3nt: TGTGCCAGTAGTCTACAGGGGCATGGGCAGCCCCAGCATTTT
CDR3aa: CASSLQGHGQPQHF

v_gene: TRBV18
abundance: .
d_gene: TRBD1
j_gene: TRBJ1-4
CDR3nt: TGTGCCACAAACCGACAGGGAGGCCGTAATGAAAAACTGTTTTTT
CDR3aa: CATNRQGGRNEKLFF

v_gene: TRBV7-9
abundance: .
d_gene: TRBD1
j_gene: TRBJ2-1
CDR3nt: TGTGCCAGCAGCTCCATCCGGACAGGGGGCGTCTCGGGCAATGAGCAGTTCTTC
CDR3aa: CASSSIRTGGVSGNEQFF

v_gene: TRBV12-3/TRBV12-4
abundance: .
d_gene: TRBD1
j_gene: TRBJ2-7
CDR3nt: TGTGCCAGCAGAGTGGACAGGGGATACGAGCAGTACTTC
CDR3aa: CASRVDRGYEQYF

v_gene: TRBV3-1/TRBV3-2
abundance: few
d_gene: TRBD1
j_gene: TRBJ1-1
CDR3nt: TGTGCCAGCAGCCAAAGACAGGGGAACACTGAAGCTTTCTTT
CDR3aa: CASSQRQGNTEAFF

v_gene: TRBV11-3
abundance: .
d_gene: .
j_gene: TRBJ1-6
CDR3nt: TGTGCCAGCAGCTTAGGGGCTAGGAATTCACCCCTCCACTTT
CDR3aa: CASSLGARNSPLHF

v_gene: TRBV24-1
abundance: .
d_gene: TRBD1
j_gene: TRBJ1-4
CDR3nt: TGTGCCACCAGTGATCAATCAGGGGGCGCGCATGAAAAACTGTTTTTT
CDR3aa: CATSDQSGGAHEKLFF

v_gene: TRBV2
abundance: few
d_gene: .
j_gene: TRBJ1-1
CDR3nt: TGTGCCAGCACTTCCTGGAGCCCCACTGAAGCTTTCTTT
CDR3aa: CASTSWSPTEAFF

v_gene: TRBV10-3
abundance: .
d_gene: .
j_gene: TRBJ2-5
CDR3nt: TGTGCCATCACCCCGGTCCCCGGGACCCAAGAGACCCAGTACTTC
CDR3aa: CAITPVPGTQETQYF

v_gene: TRBV5-1
abundance: .
d_gene: TRBD2
j_gene: TRBJ2-5
CDR3nt: TGCGCCAGCAGCTTGAACGGGGGGGCTAGACAAGAGACCCAGTACTTC
CDR3aa: CASSLNGGARQETQYF

v_gene: TRBV5-1
abundance: .
d_gene: TRBD1
j_gene: TRBJ1-2
CDR3nt: TGCGCCAGCAGCTTGGAGGGGGCGCAAGGCTACACCTTC
CDR3aa: CASSLEGAQGYTF

v_gene: TRBV5-1
abundance: .
d_gene: .
j_gene: TRBJ1-1
CDR3nt: TGCGCCAGCAGCTCCGGCGGCAGCCCGAACACTGAAGCTTTCTTT
CDR3aa: CASSSGGSPNTEAFF

v_gene: TRBV28
abundance: .
d_gene: .
j_gene: TRBJ1-5
CDR3nt: TGTGCCAGCAGAGGGGGGCAAAAGCCCCAGCATTTT
CDR3aa: CASRGGQKPQHF

v_gene: TRBV5-1
abundance: once
d_gene: TRBD1
j_gene: TRBJ2-7
CDR3nt: TGCGCCAGCCGCCTAGAGCCGGGACAGGGGGCTTACGAGCAGTACTTC
CDR3aa: CASRLEPGQGAYEQYF

v_gene: TRBV5-6
abundance: .
d_gene: .
j_gene: TRBJ1-4
CDR3nt: TGTGCCAGCAGCCGTTGGACTTCAACTAATGAAAAACTGTTTTTT
CDR3aa: CASSRWTSTNEKLFF

v_gene: TRBV19
abundance: .
d_gene: .
j_gene: TRBJ2-5
CDR3nt: TGTGCCAGCAGGGACTTTCCTCAAGAGACCCAGTACTTC
CDR3aa: CASRDFPQETQYF

v_gene: TRBV5-1
abundance: .
d_gene: TRBD2
j_gene: TRBJ2-1
CDR3nt: TGCGCCAGCAGCCAACTAGCGGGGATCTCCTACAATGAGCAGTTCTTC
CDR3aa: CASSQLAGISYNEQFF

v_gene: TRBV28
abundance: .
d_gene: .
j_gene: TRBJ1-1
CDR3nt: TGTGCCAGCAGTCGCGACGCAGGGTATGGTACTGAAGCTTTCTTT
CDR3aa: CASSRDAGYGTEAFF

v_gene: TRBV5-1
abundance: .
d_gene: .
j_gene: TRBJ2-7
CDR3nt: TGCGCCAGCAGCTTCAATGGACCTGAGCAGTACTTC
CDR3aa: CASSFNGPEQYF

v_gene: TRBV19
abundance: .
d_gene: .
j_gene: TRBJ2-2
CDR3nt: TGTGCCAGTCGCTCTTCTCCGAACACCGGGGAGCTGTTTTTT
CDR3aa: CASRSSPNTGELFF

v_gene: TRBV7-3
abundance: few
d_gene: .
j_gene: TRBJ2-3
CDR3nt: TGTGCCAGCAGCTTAAGTGGAGGGGTAGATACGCAGTATTTT
CDR3aa: CASSLSGGVDTQYF

v_gene: TRBV6-1
abundance: .
d_gene: TRBD1
j_gene: TRBJ1-5
CDR3nt: TGTGCCAGCAGTGAGGGACAGTGGGGCAATCAGCCCCAGCATTTT
CDR3aa: CASSEGQWGNQPQHF

v_gene: TRBV27
abundance: .
d_gene: .
j_gene: TRBJ1-2
CDR3nt: TGTGCCAGCAAGCCTGGGGGCCCCCCCGTATTAAGCTACACCTTC
CDR3aa: CASKPGGPPVLSYTF

v_gene: TRBV27
abundance: .
d_gene: .
j_gene: TRBJ2-7
CDR3nt: TGTGCCAGCAGTTCATCTCTAGGGACGATTACCTACGAGCAGTACTTC
CDR3aa: CASSSSLGTITYEQYF

v_gene: TRBV5-1
abundance: .
d_gene: TRBD1
j_gene: TRBJ1-1
CDR3nt: TGCGCCAGCAGCCGCGGGACAGTAAGCACTGAAGCTTTCTTT
CDR3aa: CASSRGTVSTEAFF

v_gene: TRBV11-2
abundance: .
d_gene: .
j_gene: TRBJ2-1
CDR3nt: TGTGCCAGCAGCCCAATTCGGGGGGCCTCCTACAATGAGCAGTTCTTC
CDR3aa: CASSPIRGASYNEQFF

v_gene: TRBV15
abundance: .
d_gene: TRBD1
j_gene: TRBJ2-2
CDR3nt: TGTGCCACCAGCAGAGGGAGACAGGGGACCGGGGAGCTGTTTTTT
CDR3aa: CATSRGRQGTGELFF

v_gene: TRBV11-2
abundance: .
d_gene: .
j_gene: TRBJ1-1
CDR3nt: TGTGCCAGCAGCTTAAGAGGACAGAACACTGAAGCTTTCTTT
CDR3aa: CASSLRGQNTEAFF

v_gene: TRBV9
abundance: .
d_gene: TRBD1
j_gene: TRBJ1-1
CDR3nt: TGTGCCAGCAGCCGACAGGGTATGAACACTGAAGCTTTCTTT
CDR3aa: CASSRQGMNTEAFF

v_gene: TRBV6-2/TRBV6-3
abundance: once
d_gene: TRBD2
j_gene: TRBJ2-3
CDR3nt: TGTGCCAGCAGTTACCCGATCGGGACTAGCGGGGGGACAGATACGCAGTATTTT
CDR3aa: CASSYPIGTSGGTDTQYF

v_gene: TRBV4-1
abundance: .
d_gene: .
j_gene: TRBJ2-7
CDR3nt: TGCGCCAGCAGCCAGTTACAGGGCATGCGAGAGCAGTACTTC
CDR3aa: CASSQLQGMREQYF

v_gene: TRBV2
abundance: .
d_gene: TRBD1
j_gene: TRBJ1-2
CDR3nt: TGTGCCAATTTGATCCAGGGACAGGGGTATGGCTACACCTTC
CDR3aa: CANLIQGQGYGYTF